This TCR beta chain derives from a study of identifying expanded T cells in peripheral blood. The repertoire was sequenced with immunoSEQ multiplex PCR; TCRdb's copy has only in-frame clones and lacks some. Here the sample spans about 81,000 clones, 84% being singletons. With V trimmed by 5 bases and J by 6 bases, 15 bases remained unmatched. In germline, CDR1 is GTSNPN, CDR2 SVGIG (reference sequence). There are 16 residues in the CDR3. V is TRBV30 and J is TRBJ2-2; 7 bases fit TRBD1. The sample consisted of blood. This sequence was found in a person between 18 and 75 years old in good health. This CDR3 is CAWASWVSQGAGELFF. In nucleotides, the CDR3 is TGTGCCTGGGCGAGTTGGGTTTCGCAGGGGGCCGGGGAGCTGTTTTTT.